This TCR beta chain derives from a study of T cell repertoires in cytomegalovirus infection. TCRdb re-analysed the reads in MiXCR, keeping a single row per CDR3 protein. The table shows hundreds of thousands of distinct CDR3 sequences, with around 24% occurring only once. The V and J ends lost 6 bases and 10 bases respectively, with 10 bases between them. Germline V gives CDR1 LNHDA, CDR2 SQIVND (reference sequence). The CDR3 covers 11 residues. A few counts support this clonotype. The specimen sequenced was CD8+ T cells from PBMCs. The sequence was obtained from a human donor in good health (CMV status not recorded). Some clones in this sample may be carry-over from other donors' samples. This chain joins TRBV19 and TRBJ2-1; D remains unclear. The CDR3, as DNA: TGTGCCAGTAGCAACCTCGGGGAGCAGTTCTTC. Its translation is CASSNLGEQFF.